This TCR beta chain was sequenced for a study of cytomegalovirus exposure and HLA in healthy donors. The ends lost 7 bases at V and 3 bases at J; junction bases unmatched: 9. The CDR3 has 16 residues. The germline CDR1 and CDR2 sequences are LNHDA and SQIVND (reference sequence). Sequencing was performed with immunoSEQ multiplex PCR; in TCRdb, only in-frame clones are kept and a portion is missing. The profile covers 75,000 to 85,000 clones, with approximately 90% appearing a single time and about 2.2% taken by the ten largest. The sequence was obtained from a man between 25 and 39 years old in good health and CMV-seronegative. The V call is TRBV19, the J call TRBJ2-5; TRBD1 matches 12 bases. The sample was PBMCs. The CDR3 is CASTPRGTGGEETQYF. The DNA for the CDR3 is TGTGCCAGTACCCCTCGGGGGACAGGGGGCGAAGAGACCCAGTACTTC.